This is a list of T cell receptor beta chains from one sample in a study of CD8 T cells in ankylosing spondylitis. TCRdb called the 5' RACE reads again in MiXCR, with one record for every CDR3 protein. In the table there are a few hundred thousand distinct CDR3 sequences, under 20% of which are singletons. Sequencing used blood, either unsorted or a sorted T cell fraction (not recorded which). Receptor source: a male donor with ankylosing spondylitis. Both conserved end residues are part of each CDR3. A D gene is named only where the DNA matches it firmly. Clone size is given for some rows only: seen once, a few or many times, or a class if the clone is expanded.

abundance: few
d_gene: .
v_gene: TRBV11-2
j_gene: TRBJ2-2
CDR3nt: TGTGCCAGCAGCTTAGAATGGGCTAGCTCCGGGGAGCTGTTTTTT
CDR3aa: CASSLEWASSGELFF

abundance: .
d_gene: .
v_gene: TRBV5-6
j_gene: TRBJ1-3
CDR3nt: TGTGCCAGCAGCTTGGGACCGAGAGATAACACCATATATTTT
CDR3aa: CASSLGPRDNTIYF

abundance: many
d_gene: .
v_gene: TRBV12-3/TRBV12-4
j_gene: TRBJ2-7
CDR3nt: TGTGCCAGCAGCCGGGACGGATCCTACGAGCAGTACTTC
CDR3aa: CASSRDGSYEQYF

abundance: many
d_gene: TRBD2
v_gene: TRBV12-3/TRBV12-4
j_gene: TRBJ2-3
CDR3nt: TGTGCCAGCAGTTTTCCCAGGGAGGGAGATACGCAGTATTTT
CDR3aa: CASSFPREGDTQYF

abundance: .
d_gene: .
v_gene: TRBV5-5
j_gene: TRBJ2-2
CDR3nt: TGTGCCAGCAGCTTGGTTTCACTTCCCGGGGAGCTGTTTTTT
CDR3aa: CASSLVSLPGELFF

abundance: .
d_gene: .
v_gene: TRBV28
j_gene: TRBJ2-5
CDR3nt: TGTGCCAGCAGCACTAGAAGGGGGGGCAAAAAAGAGACCCAGTACTTC
CDR3aa: CASSTRRGGKKETQYF

abundance: few
d_gene: .
v_gene: TRBV7-2
j_gene: TRBJ2-2
CDR3nt: TGTGCCAGCAGCGCAGGAGGGCCGGGAACCGGGGAGCTGTTTTTT
CDR3aa: CASSAGGPGTGELFF

abundance: few
d_gene: .
v_gene: TRBV3-1
j_gene: TRBJ1-1
CDR3nt: TGTGCCAGCAGCACTCTGACAGGGAACACTGAAGCTTTCTTT
CDR3aa: CASSTLTGNTEAFF

abundance: few
d_gene: .
v_gene: TRBV29-1
j_gene: TRBJ1-1
CDR3nt: TGCAGCGTTGAACATAGTGAAGCTTTCTTT
CDR3aa: CSVEHSEAFF

abundance: few
d_gene: .
v_gene: TRBV5-1
j_gene: TRBJ2-1
CDR3nt: TGCGCCAGCAGCGGGGGCGGCTCTCCCTACAATGAGCAGTTCTTC
CDR3aa: CASSGGGSPYNEQFF

abundance: .
d_gene: .
v_gene: TRBV7-3
j_gene: TRBJ1-1
CDR3nt: TGTGCCAGCAGACCCTCGGCAGGCAACACTGAAGCTTTCTTT
CDR3aa: CASRPSAGNTEAFF

abundance: .
d_gene: .
v_gene: TRBV12-3/TRBV12-4
j_gene: TRBJ2-5
CDR3nt: TGTGCCAGCAGTCCAGCCTGGGCGGGGAGGGGGGAGACCCAGTACTTC
CDR3aa: CASSPAWAGRGETQYF

abundance: .
d_gene: .
v_gene: TRBV6-1
j_gene: TRBJ2-2
CDR3nt: TGTGCCAGCGGACACCCGAACACCGGGGAGCTGTTTTTT
CDR3aa: CASGHPNTGELFF